Presented here are 7 T cell receptor beta chains from one specimen sequenced in a study of T cell repertoires in aging, cancer and after chemotherapy. TCR beta rearrangements were amplified from peripheral blood genomic DNA. A mixed TRB-A/B primer pool amplified rearranged TRB by multiplex touch-down PCR. In TCRdb, the multiplex PCR reads were re-called with MiXCR into one record per CDR3 protein. The profile shows about 400 distinct CDR3 sequences, 65% to 90% of them singletons. The sample was blood. The source is a human donor with a solid tumor.

This clonotype was recorded once. This chain uses TRBV7-2 with TRBJ2-7, with 8 bases that match TRBD2. This CDR3 contains 17 residues. Trimming removed 4 bases from V and 3 bases from J; junction bases left unmatched: 14. The germline gives CDR1 SGHTA, CDR2 FQGNSA. CDR3 amino acids: CASSSSRSKRGIYEQYF. The CDR3 nucleotides read TGTGCCAGCAGCTCTTCTCGGTCCAAGCGGGGGATCTACGAGCAGTACTTC.

J is TRBJ2-3 and V is TRBV27; tentatively, D is TRBD2 (7 bases). Germline V lookup: CDR1 MNHEY, CDR2 SMNVEV (reference sequence). CDR3 length: 16 amino acids. V was shortened by 3 bases and J by 2 bases, with 15 bases between the two germline ends. The CDR3 spells CASSFAAGALTDTQYF. The CDR3 nucleotides read TGTGCCAGCAGTTTTGCCGCGGGGGCGCTCACAGATACGCAGTATTTT.

The chain employs TRBV27 and TRBJ2-7; 9 nucleotides agree with TRBD2. The CDR3 sequence is 14 residues long. Germline CDR1 and CDR2: MNHEY and SMNVEV (reference sequence). Trimming cost V 5 bases and J 3 bases; bases outside gene matches: 5. CDR3 sequence reads: CASSPKTSGYEQYF. Written as DNA, the CDR3 is TGTGCCAGCAGTCCGAAGACTAGCGGCTACGAGCAGTACTTC.

V is TRBV6-1 and J is TRBJ2-3; D gene unclear. V was trimmed by 6 bases and J by 3 bases, leaving 10 bases between them. Per the germline V gene, CDR1 is MNHNS and CDR2 is SASEGT. The CDR3 length is 13 residues. The CDR3: CASSVYRTDTQYF. CDR3 nucleotides: TGTGCCAGCAGCGTATATAGAACAGATACGCAGTATTTT.

The J gene is TRBJ1-1, the V gene TRBV29-1; D gene unclear. Germline CDR1 and CDR2: SQVTM and ANQGSEA. Trimming left V 4 bases short and J 1 base short, with 4 bases between. The CDR3 is made up of 11 amino acids. Here the CDR3 reads CSVVRNTEAFF. As DNA, the CDR3 is TGCAGCGTTGTCAGGAACACTGAAGCTTTCTTT.

The chain has TRBV5-5 and TRBJ1-5, with D possibly matching TRBD1 (6 bases). Germline V lookup: CDR1 SGHKS, CDR2 YYEKEE (reference sequence). The CDR3 is made up of 13 amino acids. The V gene lost 4 bases and the J gene lost 7 bases, with 12 bases spanning the gap. In DNA, the CDR3 is TGTGCCAGCAGCCAGGGGACGGTGCAGCCCCAGCATTTT. This sequence encodes CASSQGTVQPQHF.

This sequence joins TRBV6-5 and TRBJ1-6, with D hard to call. Germline-derived CDR1 and CDR2 are MNHEY and SVGAGI. This CDR3 contains 14 residues. V shed 3 bases and J shed 7 bases, with 10 bases lying between them. CDR3 bases: TGTGCCAGCAGTTATGAAGGGAGCAATTCACCCCTCCACTTT. The encoded protein is CASSYEGSNSPLHF.